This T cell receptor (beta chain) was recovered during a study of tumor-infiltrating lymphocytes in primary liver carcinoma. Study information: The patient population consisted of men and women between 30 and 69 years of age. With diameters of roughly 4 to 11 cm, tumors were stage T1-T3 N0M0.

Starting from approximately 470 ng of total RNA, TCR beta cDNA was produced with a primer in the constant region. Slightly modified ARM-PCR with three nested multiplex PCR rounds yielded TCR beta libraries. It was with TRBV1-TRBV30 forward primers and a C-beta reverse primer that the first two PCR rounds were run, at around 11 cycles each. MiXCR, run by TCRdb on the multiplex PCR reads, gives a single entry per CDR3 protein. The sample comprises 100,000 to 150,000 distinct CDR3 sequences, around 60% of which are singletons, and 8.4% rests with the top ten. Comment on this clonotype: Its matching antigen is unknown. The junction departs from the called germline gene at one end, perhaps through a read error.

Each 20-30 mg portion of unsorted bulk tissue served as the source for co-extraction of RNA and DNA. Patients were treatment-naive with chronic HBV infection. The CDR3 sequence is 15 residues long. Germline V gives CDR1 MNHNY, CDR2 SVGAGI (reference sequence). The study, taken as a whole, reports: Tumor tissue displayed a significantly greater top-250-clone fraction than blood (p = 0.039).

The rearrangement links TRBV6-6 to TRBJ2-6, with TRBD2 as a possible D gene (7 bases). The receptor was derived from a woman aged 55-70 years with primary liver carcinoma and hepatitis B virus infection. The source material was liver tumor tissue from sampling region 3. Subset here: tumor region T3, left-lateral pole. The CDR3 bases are TGTGCCAGCAGCCTACGGGGGGCTGGGGCCGACGTCCTGACTTTC. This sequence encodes CASSLRGAGADVLTF.